This TCR beta chain was captured in a study of CD8+ T cells in alopecia areata. Background on the study: Treatment with tofacitinib (6 to 18 months) was followed by 6 months off drug.

Study-level results: For baseline CD8+ expansion, any link to response stays uncertain with one nonresponder.

RNA extraction and reverse transcription yielded cDNA as sequencing template. Sequencing used immunoSEQ multiplex PCR; TCRdb keeps in-frame clones, though not all of them. The data show under 150,000 clones, approximately 57% seen once. With 2 bases removed from V and 7 bases from J, the gap between germline ends came to 6 bases. Germline loops: CDR1 SGHNT, CDR2 YYREEE (reference sequence). The CDR3 is 11 amino acids. Treatment noted: oral pan-JAK inhibitor, 5-10 mg twice daily. In the case of this clone: The antigen is unknown.

The receptor comes from a human donor with alopecia areata. The chain joins TRBV5-4 to TRBJ2-5; the D call may be TRBD1 or TRBD2 (5 bases each). The material sequenced was CD4+ T cells sorted from blood, taken at week 4, from a patient treated with tofacitinib. The CDR3 nucleotides read TGTGCCAGCAGCTTTGGGGGGACCCAGTACTTC. Its protein product is CASSFGGTQYF.